Listed below are T cell receptor beta chains from one sample, sequenced in a study of blood T cell repertoires in COVID-19. Generated by immunoSEQ multiplex PCR, the TCRdb table keeps only in-frame clones and is missing some. Of fewer than 110,000 clones listed, approximately 88% are singletons. Specimen: peripheral blood. These receptors were obtained from a woman aged 55-69 years with acute or convalescent COVID-19. Each CDR3 is given with its conserved first and last residue. D genes are given only for firm matches. Clone sizes are given selectively: once, few, many, or a class where the clone is expanded.

TRBD2,TRBV4-2,.,TRBJ2-3,CASSQETSGRFDTQYF,TGTGCCAGCAGCCAAGAAACTAGCGGGAGGTTTGATACGCAGTATTTT
.,TRBV19,.,TRBJ2-5,CASSIKRQETQYF,TGTGCCAGTAGTATCAAGAGGCAAGAGACCCAGTACTTC
TRBD1,TRBV2,few,TRBJ2-3,CASSEGQLLSTDTQYF,TGTGCCAGCAGTGAGGGACAGTTACTTAGCACAGATACGCAGTATTTT
.,TRBV2,once,TRBJ1-1,CASKGPILGNTEAFF,TGTGCCAGCAAGGGGCCAATTCTGGGGAACACTGAAGCTTTCTTT
.,TRBV6-2/TRBV6-3,.,TRBJ1-5,CASSSRGGRFYSNQPQHF,TGTGCCAGCAGTAGCCGGGGGGGGCGCTTTTATAGCAATCAGCCCCAGCATTTT
.,TRBV19,.,TRBJ2-2,CASSIERYGELFF,TGTGCCAGTAGTATTGAGCGGTACGGGGAGCTGTTTTTT
.,TRBV5-4,.,TRBJ2-6,CASSQGLIVSGANVLTF,TGTGCCAGCAGCCAGGGACTCATTGTCTCTGGGGCCAACGTCCTGACTTTC
.,TRBV5-6,.,TRBJ1-1,CASSSTLNTEAFF,TGTGCCAGCAGCTCGACACTTAACACTGAAGCTTTCTTT
TRBD1,TRBV19,.,TRBJ1-5,CASSPTGGVQPQHF,TGTGCCAGCTCCCCGACAGGGGGCGTTCAGCCCCAGCATTTT
.,TRBV7-6,.,TRBJ2-1,CASSLGASLSYNEQFF,TGTGCCAGCAGCTTAGGGGCGAGCCTCTCCTACAATGAGCAGTTCTTC
TRBD2,TRBV7-6,.,TRBJ2-1,CASSLQPGGDNEQFF,TGTGCCAGCAGCTTACAACCGGGAGGGGACAATGAGCAGTTCTTC
.,TRBV15,.,TRBJ1-1,CATSRDSSAGRTEAFF,TGTGCCACCAGCAGAGATAGCAGTGCAGGGCGAACTGAAGCTTTCTTT
.,TRBV3-1/TRBV3-2,few,TRBJ1-4,CASSQERGMIPEKLFF,TGTGCCAGCAGCCAAGAACGAGGAATGATCCCAGAAAAACTGTTTTTT
.,TRBV5-5,.,TRBJ1-5,CASGPLTENQPQHF,TGTGCCAGCGGGCCCTTGACAGAGAATCAGCCCCAGCATTTT
TRBD1,TRBV9,once,TRBJ2-7,CASSVGPTGGYEQYF,TGTGCCAGCAGCGTAGGTCCGACAGGGGGGTACGAGCAGTACTTC
TRBD1,TRBV5-1,once,TRBJ1-3,CASSETGGDSGNTIYF,TGCGCCAGCAGCGAGACAGGGGGTGACTCTGGAAACACCATATATTTT
TRBD2,TRBV6-5,few,TRBJ2-1,CASSSPGLASFF,TGTGCCAGCAGTTCCCCGGGACTAGCATCTTTCTTC
TRBD2,TRBV7-3,.,TRBJ2-3,CASSPWGEGVTDTQYF,TGTGCCAGCAGCCCCTGGGGGGAGGGTGTCACAGATACGCAGTATTTT
TRBD1,TRBV5-1,.,TRBJ2-5,CASSLPDRAVGQETQYF,TGCGCCAGCAGCTTACCCGACAGGGCAGTGGGCCAAGAGACCCAGTACTTC
TRBD1,TRBV11-3,.,TRBJ2-1,CASSTQAGGAYNEQFF,TGTGCCAGCAGCACTCAAGCAGGGGGCGCCTACAATGAGCAGTTCTTC